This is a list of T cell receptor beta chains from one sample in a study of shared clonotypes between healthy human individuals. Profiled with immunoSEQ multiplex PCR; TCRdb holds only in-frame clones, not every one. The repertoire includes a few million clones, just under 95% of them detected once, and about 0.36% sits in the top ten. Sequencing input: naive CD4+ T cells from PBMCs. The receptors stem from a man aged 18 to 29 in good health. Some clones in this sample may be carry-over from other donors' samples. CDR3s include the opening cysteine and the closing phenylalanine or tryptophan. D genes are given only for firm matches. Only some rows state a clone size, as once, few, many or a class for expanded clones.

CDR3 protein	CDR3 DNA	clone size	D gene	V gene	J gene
CASSPAGGETDTQYF	TGTGCCAGCAGCCCCGCAGGGGGAGAGACAGATACGCAGTATTTT	.	TRBD1	TRBV28	TRBJ2-3
CSVGAGSGSYNEQFF	TGCAGCGTTGGAGCCGGTAGCGGGAGCTACAATGAGCAGTTCTTC	.	TRBD2	TRBV29-1	TRBJ2-1
CSVGGTGGNTGELFF	TGCAGCGTAGGAGGGACAGGGGGGAACACCGGGGAGCTGTTTTTT	.	TRBD1	TRBV29-1	TRBJ2-2
CASSLFGGNTGELFF	TGCGCCAGCAGCTTGTTCGGAGGGAACACCGGGGAGCTGTTTTTT	.	.	TRBV5-1	TRBJ2-2
CASSTPRQGNTEAFF	TGTGCCAGCAGCACACCTCGACAGGGGAACACTGAAGCTTTCTTT	once	TRBD1	TRBV5-4	TRBJ1-1
CASSLDLRGTSNQPQHF	TGCGCCAGCAGCTTGGACCTCAGGGGCACATCCAATCAGCCCCAGCATTTT	.	.	TRBV5-1	TRBJ1-5
CATGTSGPWDTQYF	TGTGCCACCGGGACTAGCGGGCCATGGGATACGCAGTATTTT	once	TRBD2	TRBV6-1	TRBJ2-3
CASRGDLTDTQYF	TGTGCCAGCAGGGGGGACCTCACAGATACGCAGTATTTT	.	.	TRBV2	TRBJ2-3
CASSTGQAYYEQYF	TGCGCCAGCAGCACCGGACAGGCATACTACGAGCAGTACTTC	.	TRBD1	TRBV5-1	TRBJ2-7
CASDLQLGGGTDTQYF	TGCGCCAGCGACCTTCAACTGGGGGGCGGAACAGATACGCAGTATTTT	.	.	TRBV4-1	TRBJ2-3
CASSSQTEEAFF	TGTGCCAGCAGTTCGCAAACAGAGGAAGCTTTCTTT	.	.	TRBV6-6	TRBJ1-1
CASSVGLEASGDSGELFF	TGTGCCAGCAGCGTAGGGCTGGAGGCTAGCGGAGATTCCGGGGAGCTGTTTTTT	.	TRBD2	TRBV9	TRBJ2-2
CATRTGNSPLHF	TGTGCCACTCGGACAGGTAATTCACCCCTCCACTTT	.	TRBD1	TRBV27	TRBJ1-6
CASSPLSSGQGTGYTF	TGTGCCAGCAGCCCTCTATCTTCAGGACAGGGAACCGGCTACACCTTC	.	TRBD1	TRBV9	TRBJ1-2
CASSLEGTPNTDTQYF	TGTGCCAGCAGCTTAGAAGGGACTCCGAACACAGATACGCAGTATTTT	.	.	TRBV11-1	TRBJ2-3
CATAPGLAFGYEQYF	TGTGCCACCGCCCCGGGGCTAGCGTTTGGCTACGAGCAGTACTTC	.	.	TRBV19	TRBJ2-7
CASSLIGTSYEQYF	TGTGCCAGCAGCTTGATAGGGACCTCCTACGAGCAGTACTTC	.	.	TRBV5-8	TRBJ2-7
CASSTRLNTEAFF	TGTGCCAGCAGTACCAGGCTGAACACTGAAGCTTTCTTT	.	.	TRBV28	TRBJ1-1
CARMRDSGNTIYF	TGTGCCAGGATGCGGGACTCTGGAAACACCATATATTTT	few	.	TRBV7-2	TRBJ1-3
CSASGASTDTQYF	TGCAGCGCTAGCGGTGCTAGCACAGATACGCAGTATTTT	.	TRBD2	TRBV29-1	TRBJ2-3
CAWRGTGATNEKLFF	TGTGCCTGGAGGGGGACAGGGGCGACTAATGAAAAACTGTTTTTT	few	TRBD1	TRBV30	TRBJ1-4
CASSESAGGRGTIYF	TGCGCCAGCAGTGAGTCGGCCGGGGGCAGGGGCACCATATATTTT	.	.	TRBV10-1	TRBJ1-3
CASSLSETQYF	TGTGCCAGCAGCTTGAGCGAGACCCAGTACTTC	once	.	TRBV5-6	TRBJ2-5
CASSYGTVQETQYF	TGTGCCAGCAGCTACGGGACCGTCCAGGAGACCCAGTACTTC	.	.	TRBV7-9	TRBJ2-5
CASRGGNQPQHF	TGTGCCAGTAGAGGTGGCAATCAGCCCCAGCATTTT	few	.	TRBV19	TRBJ1-5
CASIQRGRNTEAFF	TGTGCCAGCATCCAGAGAGGACGGAACACTGAAGCTTTCTTT	.	.	TRBV2	TRBJ1-1
CASRFFGGSFYNEQFF	TGTGCCAGCAGGTTCTTCGGGGGGTCCTTTTACAATGAGCAGTTCTTC	.	TRBD2	TRBV28	TRBJ2-1
CASSLREAGETQYF	TGTGCCAGCAGTCTCCGGGAGGCCGGAGAGACCCAGTACTTC	.	TRBD2	TRBV27	TRBJ2-5
CATTPDRGLYEQYF	TGTGCCACCACCCCGGACAGGGGGCTGTACGAGCAGTACTTC	.	TRBD1	TRBV6-1	TRBJ2-7
CASTLLNQETQYF	TGTGCCAGCACCCTCCTGAACCAAGAGACCCAGTACTTC	.	.	TRBV5-5	TRBJ2-5
CASSLAHGSGNTIYF	TGTGCCAGCAGCTTGGCCCATGGATCTGGAAACACCATATATTTT	.	.	TRBV5-8	TRBJ1-3
CASSPWTSGTSTDTQYF	TGTGCCAGCAGCCCGTGGACTAGCGGGACTAGCACAGATACGCAGTATTTT	.	TRBD2	TRBV5-5	TRBJ2-3
CASSISITGELFF	TGTGCCAGTAGTATAAGTATCACCGGGGAGCTGTTTTTT	.	.	TRBV19	TRBJ2-2
CASLLGRANTEAFF	TGTGCCAGCCTCCTAGGAAGGGCGAACACTGAAGCTTTCTTT	.	.	TRBV18	TRBJ1-1
CASSRERDSGRHEQFF	TGTGCCAGCAGCCGTGAGAGGGACAGCGGCCGCCATGAGCAGTTCTTC	.	TRBD1	TRBV7-2	TRBJ2-1
CASSRPRGGKKLFF	TGTGCCAGCTCCCGGCCCAGGGGGGGGAAAAAACTGTTTTTT	.	TRBD1	TRBV6-4	TRBJ1-4
CASSLLAGSYNEQFF	TGCGCCAGCAGCCTACTAGCGGGGTCATACAATGAGCAGTTCTTC	.	TRBD2	TRBV5-1	TRBJ2-1
CASSSPGLGAAEQYF	TGTGCCAGCAGCTCACCGGGACTAGGGGCCGCCGAGCAGTACTTC	few	TRBD2	TRBV5-4	TRBJ2-7
CSVLGGDSFNEKLFF	TGCAGCGTTTTGGGAGGGGACAGCTTTAATGAAAAACTGTTTTTT	.	TRBD1	TRBV29-1	TRBJ1-4
CASRDSGYTF	TGTGCCAGCAGGGATAGTGGCTACACCTTC	.	.	TRBV6-6	TRBJ1-2
CASSPGLAGKGEFF	TGCGCCAGCAGCCCCGGACTAGCGGGAAAGGGGGAGTTCTTC	once	TRBD2	TRBV5-1	TRBJ2-1
CASSETSGSRTGELFF	TGTGCCAGCAGTGAGACTAGCGGGAGTCGGACCGGGGAGCTGTTTTTT	.	TRBD2	TRBV25-1	TRBJ2-2
CASASVFVNTGELFF	TGTGCCAGCGCCTCAGTCTTCGTGAACACCGGGGAGCTGTTTTTT	.	.	TRBV25-1	TRBJ2-2
CASSFWTGGTGELFF	TGTGCCAGCAGCTTTTGGACAGGGGGGACCGGGGAGCTGTTTTTT	.	TRBD1	TRBV7-2	TRBJ2-2
CASSRTANTEAFF	TGTGCCAGCAGTAGGACAGCTAACACTGAAGCTTTCTTT	.	.	TRBV6-5	TRBJ1-1
CASSPTSGNHNEQFF	TGTGCCAGCAGCCCTACTAGCGGGAACCACAATGAGCAGTTCTTC	.	TRBD2	TRBV5-4	TRBJ2-1
CASSTGPFYEQYF	TGCGCCAGCAGCACAGGACCCTTCTACGAGCAGTACTTC	.	.	TRBV5-1	TRBJ2-7
CASSPLVVQETQYF	TGTGCCAGCTCACCACTAGTTGTCCAAGAGACCCAGTACTTC	.	.	TRBV18	TRBJ2-5
CAISDREGYEQYF	TGTGCCATCAGTGACAGGGAAGGCTACGAGCAGTACTTC	.	.	TRBV10-3	TRBJ2-7
CASSSPMSRRVATDTQYF	TGTGCCAGCAGTTCCCCGATGAGTCGCAGGGTGGCAACAGATACGCAGTATTTT	.	.	TRBV27	TRBJ2-3
CASSEQGRNQPQHF	TGTGCCAGCAGTGAGCAGGGACGAAATCAGCCCCAGCATTTT	.	.	TRBV2	TRBJ1-5
CASSQERVAGAGEQFF	TGCGCCAGCAGCCAAGAGAGGGTAGCGGGAGCAGGTGAGCAGTTCTTC	.	TRBD2	TRBV4-1	TRBJ2-1
CASSPGPSGSTGELFF	TGTGCCAGCTCACCAGGTCCTAGCGGATCCACCGGGGAGCTGTTTTTT	.	TRBD2	TRBV18	TRBJ2-2
CASSLTAGLRNTGELFF	TGTGCCAGCAGCTTAACCGCGGGACTGCGGAACACCGGGGAGCTGTTTTTT	.	.	TRBV7-3	TRBJ2-2
CAWSEGRGYTF	TGTGCCTGGTCAGAGGGGCGCGGCTACACCTTC	.	.	TRBV5-8	TRBJ1-2
CASSRQIQETQYF	TGTGCCAGCAGTAGACAGATACAAGAGACCCAGTACTTC	.	.	TRBV28	TRBJ2-5
CASRGTSGNYGTDTQYF	TGTGCCAGCAGGGGGACTAGCGGGAACTACGGCACAGATACGCAGTATTTT	.	TRBD2	TRBV28	TRBJ2-3
CASSWHSPSGRTGELFF	TGCGCCAGCAGCTGGCATAGTCCTAGCGGGAGGACCGGGGAGCTGTTTTTT	.	TRBD2	TRBV5-1	TRBJ2-2
CASSYRGIVAEQYF	TGTGCCAGCAGTTACAGGGGGATCGTGGCCGAGCAGTACTTC	.	.	TRBV6-6	TRBJ2-7
CASLGGGSGNEQFF	TGTGCCAGCCTGGGTGGCGGGAGCGGCAATGAGCAGTTCTTC	.	TRBD2	TRBV5-4	TRBJ2-1